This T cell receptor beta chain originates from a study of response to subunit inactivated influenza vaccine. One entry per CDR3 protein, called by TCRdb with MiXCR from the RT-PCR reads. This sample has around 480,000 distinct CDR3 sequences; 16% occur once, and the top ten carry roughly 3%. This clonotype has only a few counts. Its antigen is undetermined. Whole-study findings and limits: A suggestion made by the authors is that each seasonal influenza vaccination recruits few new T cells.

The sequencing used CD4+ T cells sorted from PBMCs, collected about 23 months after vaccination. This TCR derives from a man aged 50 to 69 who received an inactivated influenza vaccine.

DNA of the CDR3: TGTGCCAGCAGCTTAGCGCTAGCGGGGGGGATCAATGAGCAGTTCTTC. It codes for CASSLALAGGINEQFF. This rearrangement joins TRBV7-2 to TRBJ2-1; 12 bases are a match to TRBD2. V dropped 0 bases and J dropped 6; count of bases not matched to a gene: 3. Germline V gene data show CDR1 as SGHTA and CDR2 as FQGNSA. There are 16 residues in the CDR3. The whole variable domain, filled in from reference TRBV7-2 and TRBJ2-1, reads GAGVSQSPSNKVTEKGKDVELRCDPISGHTALYWYRQSLGQGLEFLIYFQGNSAPDKSGLPSDRFSAERTGGSVSTLTIQRTQQEDSAVYLCASSLALAGGINEQFFGPGTRLTVL.